This entry lists 2 T cell receptor beta chains sequenced from one sample in a study of blood T cell repertoires in COVID-19. Clones were read by immunoSEQ multiplex PCR, and TCRdb kept only the in-frame ones, dropping some. Of roughly 80,000 clones in the sample, 60% to 85% are singletons; the top ten hold 9.5% to 10%. Material for sequencing was peripheral blood. Every receptor here comes from a human donor in a cohort sampled during active COVID-19.

The gene calls are TRBV5-3 and TRBJ1-6; weak D call: TRBD1 (6 bases). TRBV5-3 is reported as an ORF; its role is uncertain. V was trimmed by 4 bases and J by 8 bases, leaving 13 bases between them. The CDR3 has 14 residues. CDR3 region: CARSRTVLHSPLHF. The CDR3 nucleotides read TGTGCCAGAAGCCGGACAGTCTTGCATTCACCCCTCCACTTT.

This rearrangement joins TRBV10-3 to TRBJ2-7, with 12 bases aligning to TRBD1. The CDR3 totals 17 residues. Germline CDR1 reads ENHRY; CDR2 reads SYGVKD. V lost 2 bases to trimming and J lost 6 bases; unmatched junction nucleotides: 11. CDR3 residues: CAISEPYSGTGGLEQYF. The DNA of the CDR3 is TGTGCCATCAGTGAGCCTTATTCGGGGACAGGGGGCCTCGAGCAGTACTTC.